A single sample is the source of the 5 T cell receptor beta chains below, sequenced in a study of blood T cell repertoires in COVID-19. Using immunoSEQ multiplex PCR, the repertoire was profiled, and TCRdb retains in-frame clones only, with some absent. This sample has around 290,000 clones, with around 89% found just once. The specimen sequenced was peripheral blood. Receptors originate from a man between 40 and 49 years old with acute or convalescent COVID-19.

V and J are TRBV5-4 and TRBJ2-5; TRBD2 agrees at 14 bases. The J segment lost 5 bases and the V segment lost 0 bases, leaving 3 bases of the junction unmatched. CDR3 length equals 16 residues. Germline CDR1 SGHNT, CDR2 YYREEE (reference sequence). In DNA form, the CDR3 reads TGTGCCAGCAGCTTGGGCAGGACTAGCGGGGGGGAGACCCAGTACTTC. Translating gives CASSLGRTSGGETQYF. Combining the CDR3 with reference TRBV5-4 and TRBJ2-5 gives the whole variable domain ETGVTQSPTHLIKTRGQQVTLRCSSQSGHNTVSWYQQALGQGPQFIFQYYREEENGRGNFPPRFSGLQFPNYSSELNVNALELDDSALYLCASSLGRTSGGETQYFGPGTRLLVL.

This rearrangement joins TRBV5-1 to TRBJ1-1; 9 nucleotides agree with TRBD1. CDR1 is SGHRS, CDR2 YFSETQ, per germline. The CDR3 sequence is 14 residues long. After removal of 4 bases from V and 5 bases from J, the junction contained 6 bases not matched to a gene. The CDR3 spells CASSGGQGYTEAFF. The CDR3 DNA is TGCGCCAGCAGCGGGGGACAGGGATATACTGAAGCTTTCTTT.

V usage is TRBV12-5 and J usage is TRBJ2-7; TRBD1 agrees at 9 bases. Unmatched junction bases numbered 10, after V lost 5 bases and J lost 5 bases. The CDR3 sequence is 15 residues long. Germline V gene sequence: CDR1 LGHNT, CDR2 FRNRAP. The CDR3 DNA reads as TGTGCTAGTGGTCTCTCGCGGACAGGGGCTAACGAGCAGTACTTC. This translates into CASGLSRTGANEQYF.

A note on this clone: Other DNA sequences from this sample encode an identical CDR3 as well. The chain joins TRBV19 to TRBJ1-5; 8 bases match TRBD1. CDR3 length: 13 residues. CDR1 is LNHDA and CDR2 is SQIVND in the germline V gene (reference sequence). V was clipped by 9 bases and J by 2 bases; unmatched bases: 3. CDR3 in amino acids: CASRGQGNQPQHF. The CDR3 nucleotides are TGTGCCAGCCGGGGACAGGGCAATCAGCCCCAGCATTTT. Full variable domain (rest looked up from reference TRBV19 and TRBJ1-5): DGGITQSPKYLFRKEGQNVTLSCEQNLNHDAMYWYRQDPGQGLRLIYYSQIVNDFQKGDIAEGYSVSREKKESFPLTVTSAQKNPTAFYLCASRGQGNQPQHFGDGTRLSIL.

The CDR3 loop is CASSATTGGGQPQHF. The CDR3 nucleotides read TGTGCCAGCAGCGCGACCACAGGGGGGGGCCAGCCCCAGCATTTT. This chain links TRBV2 with TRBJ1-5; 8 bases line up with TRBD1. Losses at the gene ends were 6 bases for V and 7 bases for J; bases not matched to a gene: 11. This CDR3 comprises 15 residues. Per germline, CDR1 SNHLY and CDR2 FYNNEI.